This T cell receptor beta chain was sequenced during a study of OX40 agonist ivuxolimab in advanced cancers. Overall study context: At 0.01 to 10 mg/kg, ivuxolimab was administered intravenously to patients every 2 weeks. Anti-PD-1, anti-PD-L1 or anti-CTLA-4 therapy given earlier was allowed, and about 38% had some. The study's findings and limits: Expanded clones were, on average, more numerous in CD8+ T cells than in CD4+.

Some clones are missing from TCRdb's copy, which holds only in-frame ones; the method was immunoSEQ multiplex PCR. The table lists around 60,000 clones, approximately 90% of them singletons. The germline V gene has CDR1 SGHRS and CDR2 YFSETQ. The CDR3 contains 18 residues. The V and J ends lost 0 bases and 0 bases respectively, with 16 bases between them. This clone was detected once. No antigen is known for it. The J gene is TRBJ1-5, the V gene TRBV5-1; maybe TRBD1 (5 bases). The TCR sequence derives from an adult with an advanced solid tumor such as melanoma, head and neck, liver or kidney cancer. The sample in question was CD4+ or CD8+ T cells sorted from blood, obtained in a trial of the OX40 agonist ivuxolimab. The CDR3 region is CASSLATGFNYSNQPQHF. DNA of the CDR3: TGCGCCAGCAGCTTGGCCACAGGTTTTAACTATAGCAATCAGCCCCAGCATTTT.